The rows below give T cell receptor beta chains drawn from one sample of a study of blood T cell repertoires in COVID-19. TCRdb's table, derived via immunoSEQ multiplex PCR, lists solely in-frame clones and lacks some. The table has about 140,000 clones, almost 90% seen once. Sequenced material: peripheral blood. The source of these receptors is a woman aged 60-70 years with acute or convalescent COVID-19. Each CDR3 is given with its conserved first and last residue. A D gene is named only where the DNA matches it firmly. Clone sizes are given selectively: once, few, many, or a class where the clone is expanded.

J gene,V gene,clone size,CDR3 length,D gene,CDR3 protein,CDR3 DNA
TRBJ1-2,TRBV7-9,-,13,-,CASSYEGNYGYTF,TGTGCCAGCAGCTACGAGGGTAACTATGGCTACACCTTC
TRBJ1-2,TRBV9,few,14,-,CASSPEGQIYGYTF,TGTGCCAGCAGCCCAGAAGGACAGATCTATGGCTACACCTTC
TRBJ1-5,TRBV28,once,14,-,CASSRGDSYQPQHF,TGTGCCAGCAGTAGAGGAGATAGCTATCAGCCCCAGCATTTT
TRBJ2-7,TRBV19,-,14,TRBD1,CASSITGTGAEQYF,TGTGCCAGTAGTATAACCGGGACAGGGGCCGAGCAGTACTTC
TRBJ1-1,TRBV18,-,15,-,CASSRESTGNTEAFF,TGTGCCAGCTCCCGAGAGTCGACGGGGAACACTGAAGCTTTCTTT
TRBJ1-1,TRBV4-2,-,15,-,CASSQAGARVTEAFF,TGTGCCAGCAGCCAAGCTGGGGCCCGGGTGACTGAAGCTTTCTTT
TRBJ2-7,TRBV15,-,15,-,CATSRDTGSSYEQYF,TGTGCCACCAGCAGAGATACCGGGAGCTCCTACGAGCAGTACTTC
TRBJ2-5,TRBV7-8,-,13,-,CASQGVEGETQYF,TGTGCCAGCCAGGGTGTTGAAGGAGAGACCCAGTACTTC
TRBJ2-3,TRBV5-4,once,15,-,CASSVRVTSTDTQYF,TGTGCCAGCAGCGTGCGGGTTACTAGCACAGATACGCAGTATTTT
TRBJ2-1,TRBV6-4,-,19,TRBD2,CASSDYLGLAGPYYNEQFF,TGTGCCAGCAGTGACTACCTAGGACTAGCGGGACCCTATTACAATGAGCAGTTCTTC
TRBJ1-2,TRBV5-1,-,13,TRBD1,CASSLTGVEGYTF,TGCGCCAGCAGTTTGACAGGGGTTGAGGGCTACACCTTC
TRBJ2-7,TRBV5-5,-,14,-,CASSFRTVSYEQYF,TGTGCCAGCAGCTTTAGGACAGTTTCCTACGAGCAGTACTTC
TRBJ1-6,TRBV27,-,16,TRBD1,CASSKTGGLYNSPLHF,TGTGCCAGCAGTAAGACAGGGGGCCTCTATAATTCACCCCTCCACTTT
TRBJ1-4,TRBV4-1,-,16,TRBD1,CASSQDPGTGNEKLFF,TGCGCCAGCAGCCAAGATCCAGGGACAGGGAATGAAAAACTGTTTTTT
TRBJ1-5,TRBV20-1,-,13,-,CSASTGQDQPQHF,TGCAGTGCTAGTACAGGGCAGGATCAGCCCCAGCATTTT
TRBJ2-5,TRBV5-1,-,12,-,CASKEGWETQYF,TGCGCCAGCAAGGAGGGCTGGGAGACCCAGTACTTC
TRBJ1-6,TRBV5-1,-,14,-,CASSLGFGNSPLHF,TGCGCCAGCAGCTTGGGGTTTGGCAATTCACCCCTCCACTTT
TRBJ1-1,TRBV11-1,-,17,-,CASSLARTPIGNTEAFF,TGTGCCAGCAGCTTAGCAAGGACTCCGATCGGGAACACTGAAGCTTTCTTT
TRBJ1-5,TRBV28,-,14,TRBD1,CASNPGTGTQPQHF,TGTGCCAGCAATCCCGGGACAGGGACCCAGCCCCAGCATTTT
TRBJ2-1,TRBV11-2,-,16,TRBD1,CASRGSGTGPYNEQFF,TGTGCCAGCAGGGGGTCCGGGACAGGGCCCTACAATGAGCAGTTCTTC
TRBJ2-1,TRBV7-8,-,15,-,CASSDDNHSYNEQFF,TGTGCCAGCAGCGACGACAATCACTCCTACAATGAGCAGTTCTTC
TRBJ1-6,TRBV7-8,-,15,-,CASSLVGEGSSPLHF,TGTGCCAGCAGCTTAGTAGGGGAAGGAAGTTCACCCCTCCACTTT
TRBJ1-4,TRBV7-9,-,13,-,CASSLWGDEKLFF,TGTGCCAGCAGCTTGTGGGGGGATGAAAAACTGTTTTTT
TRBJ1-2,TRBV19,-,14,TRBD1,CASLPTGVAYGYTF,TGTGCCAGCCTACCTACAGGGGTAGCCTATGGCTACACCTTC
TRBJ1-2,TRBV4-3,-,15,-,CASSQYRDLKGGYTF,TGCGCCAGCAGCCAGTACAGGGACCTAAAGGGTGGCTACACCTTC
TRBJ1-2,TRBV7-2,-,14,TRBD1,CASSLGTGGGGYTF,TGTGCCAGCAGCCTCGGGACAGGGGGAGGTGGCTACACCTTC
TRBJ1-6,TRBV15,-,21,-,CATSRDYTGVKWVSYNSPLHF,TGTGCCACCAGCAGAGATTACACAGGTGTGAAATGGGTCTCCTATAATTCACCCCTCCACTTT
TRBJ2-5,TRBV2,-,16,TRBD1,CASSEAWAGGFETQYF,TGTGCCAGCAGTGAAGCCTGGGCAGGGGGCTTTGAGACCCAGTACTTC
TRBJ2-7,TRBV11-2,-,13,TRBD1,CASSPGGLYEQYF,TGTGCCAGCAGCCCAGGGGGCCTCTACGAGCAGTACTTC
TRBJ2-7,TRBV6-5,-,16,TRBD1,CASSYSTGQGSYEQYF,TGTGCCAGCAGTTACTCGACGGGACAGGGTTCCTACGAGCAGTACTTC
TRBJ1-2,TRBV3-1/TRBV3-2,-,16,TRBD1,CASSQDSGTGLYGYTF,TGTGCCAGCAGCCAAGACTCCGGGACAGGGCTCTATGGCTACACCTTC
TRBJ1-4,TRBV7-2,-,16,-,CASSLEVAATNEKLFF,TGTGCCAGCAGCTTAGAAGTGGCTGCAACTAATGAAAAACTGTTTTTT
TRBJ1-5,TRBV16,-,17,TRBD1,CASSQPLQGAGNQPQHF,TGTGCCAGCAGCCAACCCTTACAGGGGGCAGGCAATCAGCCCCAGCATTTT
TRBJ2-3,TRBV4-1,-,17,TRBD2,CASSRSPIAGAGDTQYF,TGCGCCAGCAGCCGATCTCCCATAGCGGGGGCGGGAGATACGCAGTATTTT
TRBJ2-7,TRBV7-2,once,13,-,CASSLGGGNEQYF,TGTGCCAGCAGCTTAGGCGGGGGCAACGAGCAGTACTTC
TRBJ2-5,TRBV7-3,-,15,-,CASSLTGRNGETQYF,TGTGCCAGCAGCCTAACGGGCCGGAACGGAGAGACCCAGTACTTC
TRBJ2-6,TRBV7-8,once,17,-,CASSSRGDTSGANVLTF,TGTGCCAGCAGTTCGCGGGGCGATACCTCTGGGGCCAACGTCCTGACTTTC
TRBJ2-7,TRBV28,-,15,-,CASSKAGLGSYEQYF,TGTGCCAGCAGTAAGGCAGGGTTGGGGTCCTACGAGCAGTACTTC
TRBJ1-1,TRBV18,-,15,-,CASSPSEGINTEAFF,TGTGCCAGCTCACCATCAGAGGGAATAAACACTGAAGCTTTCTTT
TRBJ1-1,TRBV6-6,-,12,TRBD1,CASTNYRGEAFF,TGTGCCAGCACAAACTACAGGGGAGAAGCTTTCTTT
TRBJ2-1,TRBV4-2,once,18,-,CASSREGDGTLGRNEQFF,TGTGCCAGCAGCCGTGAGGGTGACGGGACTCTTGGACGCAATGAGCAGTTCTTC
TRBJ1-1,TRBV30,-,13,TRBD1,CAWSQGAKTEAFF,TGTGCCTGGAGTCAGGGGGCGAAGACTGAAGCTTTCTTT
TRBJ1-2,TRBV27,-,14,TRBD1,CASRLTGGIYGYTF,TGTGCCAGCAGGCTGACAGGGGGGATCTATGGCTACACCTTC
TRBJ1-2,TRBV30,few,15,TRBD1,CAWSARQGWSYGYTF,TGTGCCTGGAGCGCGAGACAGGGGTGGAGCTATGGCTACACCTTC
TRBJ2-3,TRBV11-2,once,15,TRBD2,CASSLLGGGAETQYF,TGTGCCAGCAGCTTACTTGGCGGGGGAGCCGAGACGCAGTATTTT
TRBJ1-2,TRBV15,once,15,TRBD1,CATTLNRGLGYGYTF,TGTGCCACCACCTTAAACAGGGGGCTTGGGTATGGCTACACCTTC
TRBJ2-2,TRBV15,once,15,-,CATSRVIEVTGELFF,TGTGCCACCAGCAGGGTAATTGAGGTCACCGGGGAGCTGTTTTTT
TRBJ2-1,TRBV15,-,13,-,CATSRDRRYEQFF,TGTGCCACCAGCAGGGACAGAAGGTATGAGCAGTTCTTC
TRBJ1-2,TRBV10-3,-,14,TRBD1,CAIRIEQGTYGYTF,TGTGCCATCAGGATTGAACAGGGGACCTATGGCTACACCTTC